The source of this TCR beta chain is a study of regulatory T cells in long-lasting Graves disease. General observations from the study: TRBV28, TRBJ1-2 and TRBJ2-5 were favored in persistent disease.

The time point is: persistent/refractory GD, antithyroid drugs over 5 years with positive TRAb. PBMC RNA served as the TCR library source. Investigators prepared the TCR beta libraries by applying iRepertoire HTBI primers and Arm-PCR of CDR3 regions. TCRdb reprocessed the multiplex PCR reads with MiXCR, giving one entry per CDR3 protein. Of fewer than 600,000 distinct CDR3 sequences listed, 20% to 25% are singletons. This clonotype was found a few times. Its matching antigen is unknown. This CDR3 spans 16 amino acids. Germline-derived CDR1 and CDR2 are ENHRY and SYGVKD. The V and J ends lost 0 bases and 1 base respectively, with 12 bases between them.

V and J are TRBV10-3 and TRBJ2-5; D possibly uses TRBD1 or TRBD2 (5 bases each). Specimen: peripheral blood mononuclear cells (PBMCs), collected when the disease was refractory, from a patient treated with antithyroid drugs. This sequence was found in a female donor with Graves disease. CDR3 coding DNA: TGTGCCATCAGTGAGTCAGGGGCGGGTAGCCAAGAGACCCAGTACTTC. Amino acid sequence: CAISESGAGSQETQYF.